This T cell receptor (beta chain) was sequenced for a study of T cells in localized non-small cell lung cancer. Germline values: CDR1 SGHRS, CDR2 YFSETQ. The ends were cut back, 0 bases at V and 2 bases at J, with 8 bases in the middle. The CDR3 covers 14 residues. Study-wide findings and caveats: Uninvolved neighboring lung showed the greatest T cell clonality, exceeding tumor. Because sequencing included only one region (of the tumor), heterogeneity remains possible.

The sample holds a few counts of this clone. Its specificity is not known. The data were produced by immunoSEQ multiplex PCR, yet TCRdb's version contains in-frame clones alone and is incomplete. Of tens of thousands of clones in the sample, 87% were seen once. Material: peripheral blood, obtained before any cancer treatment. The TCR sequence derives from a woman between 35 and 70 years old with stage I lung adenocarcinoma. The rearrangement uses TRBV5-1 and TRBJ1-1; no firm D call. For the CDR3, the DNA is TGCGCCAGCAGCTTGGAGGGCAGCAACACTGAAGCTTTCTTT. Its translation: CASSLEGSNTEAFF.